A selection of T cell receptor beta chains follows, all from one sample in a study of blood T cell repertoires in COVID-19. Here immunoSEQ multiplex PCR was the method, and the copy in TCRdb shows in-frame clones only, minus some. The table lists about 43,000 clones, 87% of them singletons. The sample taken for sequencing was peripheral blood. The receptors here all came from a woman of 80 years or more with active COVID-19. The CDR3 runs from the conserved cysteine through the conserved F or W. Each record gives: J gene, V gene, clone size, D gene, CDR3 protein, CDR3 DNA. D genes are given only for firm matches. Part of the rows lack a size; the others show once, few, many or a class for expanded clones.

J gene: TRBJ2-1; V gene: TRBV29-1; clone size: .; D gene: .; CDR3 protein: CSVSAGPSSYNEQFF; CDR3 DNA: TGCAGCGTTTCGGCGGGGCCGAGCTCCTACAATGAGCAGTTCTTC
J gene: TRBJ2-5; V gene: TRBV24-1; clone size: .; D gene: .; CDR3 protein: CATSDPEKPGTQYF; CDR3 DNA: TGTGCCACCAGTGATCCCGAGAAGCCCGGGACCCAGTACTTC
J gene: TRBJ1-5; V gene: TRBV12-1; clone size: .; D gene: .; CDR3 protein: CASSFGQGAIQPQHF; CDR3 DNA: .
J gene: TRBJ2-7; V gene: TRBV18; clone size: .; D gene: .; CDR3 protein: CASSPDGGPYEQYF; CDR3 DNA: TGTGCCAGCTCACCGGACGGGGGGCCCTACGAGCAGTACTTC
J gene: TRBJ2-4; V gene: TRBV7-2; clone size: .; D gene: .; CDR3 protein: CASSFAAGGPPNIQYF; CDR3 DNA: TGTGCCAGCAGCTTTGCGGCCGGGGGGCCCCCAAACATTCAGTACTTC
J gene: TRBJ1-2; V gene: TRBV28; clone size: .; D gene: TRBD1; CDR3 protein: CASDRQGPYGYTF; CDR3 DNA: TGTGCCAGCGATCGACAGGGGCCCTATGGCTACACCTTC
J gene: TRBJ2-2; V gene: TRBV7-9; clone size: .; D gene: TRBD2; CDR3 protein: CASSREGLAGAGELFF; CDR3 DNA: TGTGCCAGCAGCCGAGAAGGACTAGCGGGGGCCGGGGAGCTGTTTTTT
J gene: TRBJ1-5; V gene: TRBV4-3; clone size: .; D gene: TRBD1; CDR3 protein: CASSQGIGTAYSNQPQHF; CDR3 DNA: TGCGCCAGCAGCCAAGGGATCGGGACAGCGTATAGCAATCAGCCCCAGCATTTT
J gene: TRBJ1-2; V gene: TRBV2; clone size: .; D gene: .; CDR3 protein: CASSDDGGRDYGYTF; CDR3 DNA: TGTGCCAGCAGTGATGACGGAGGGCGGGACTATGGCTACACCTTC
J gene: TRBJ1-6; V gene: TRBV19; clone size: .; D gene: TRBD1; CDR3 protein: CASGGQGNSPLHF; CDR3 DNA: TGTGCCAGCGGCGGACAGGGTAATTCACCCCTCCACTTT
J gene: TRBJ2-3; V gene: TRBV5-5; clone size: .; D gene: .; CDR3 protein: CASSLGQSTDTQYF; CDR3 DNA: TGTGCCAGCAGCTTGGGACAGAGCACAGATACGCAGTATTTT
J gene: TRBJ1-1; V gene: TRBV3-1/TRBV3-2; clone size: few; D gene: TRBD1; CDR3 protein: CASNWDRSNTEAFF; CDR3 DNA: TGTGCCAGCAACTGGGACAGGTCGAACACTGAAGCTTTCTTT
J gene: TRBJ1-6; V gene: TRBV7-9; clone size: .; D gene: .; CDR3 protein: CASSSTGQLLDSPLHF; CDR3 DNA: TGTGCCAGCAGCTCAACTGGACAGTTGTTAGATTCACCCCTCCACTTT
J gene: TRBJ1-2; V gene: TRBV5-1; clone size: medium-sized; D gene: .; CDR3 protein: CASSLDFYGYTF; CDR3 DNA: TGCGCCAGCAGCCTGGACTTCTATGGCTACACCTTC
J gene: TRBJ2-3; V gene: TRBV18; clone size: once; D gene: .; CDR3 protein: CASSPPTQDTQYF; CDR3 DNA: TGTGCCAGCTCACCACCCACGCAGGATACGCAGTATTTT
J gene: TRBJ2-7; V gene: TRBV6-5; clone size: .; D gene: .; CDR3 protein: CASSRTGPLNEQYF; CDR3 DNA: TGTGCCAGCAGTCGAACAGGGCCCTTGAACGAGCAGTACTTC
J gene: TRBJ2-5; V gene: TRBV9; clone size: .; D gene: .; CDR3 protein: CASSGPLQGPEETQYF; CDR3 DNA: TGTGCCAGCAGCGGACCACTTCAGGGCCCGGAAGAGACCCAGTACTTC
J gene: TRBJ2-3; V gene: TRBV27; clone size: .; D gene: .; CDR3 protein: CASSLSRRGSTDTQYF; CDR3 DNA: TGTGCCAGCAGTTTATCGCGGCGGGGTAGCACAGATACGCAGTATTTT
J gene: TRBJ1-3; V gene: TRBV11-3; clone size: .; D gene: .; CDR3 protein: CASSLAGGTGNTIYF; CDR3 DNA: TGTGCCAGCAGCTTAGCCGGGGGAACTGGAAACACCATATATTTT
J gene: TRBJ1-1; V gene: TRBV7-2; clone size: .; D gene: .; CDR3 protein: CASSLGAFNTEAFF; CDR3 DNA: TGTGCCAGCAGCTTAGGAGCATTTAACACTGAAGCTTTCTTT
J gene: TRBJ1-1; V gene: TRBV6-5; clone size: .; D gene: .; CDR3 protein: CASSNYGQSEAFF; CDR3 DNA: TGTGCCAGCAGTAACTATGGACAGTCTGAAGCTTTCTTT
J gene: TRBJ1-4; V gene: TRBV7-2; clone size: few; D gene: .; CDR3 protein: CASSLAGNQRVLFF; CDR3 DNA: TGTGCCAGCAGCTTAGCGGGTAATCAGCGGGTACTGTTTTTT
J gene: TRBJ1-4; V gene: TRBV2; clone size: .; D gene: .; CDR3 protein: CATLGQDPREKLFF; CDR3 DNA: TGTGCCACCCTGGGGCAGGACCCTAGAGAAAAACTGTTTTTT
J gene: TRBJ2-6; V gene: TRBV10-1; clone size: .; D gene: TRBD2; CDR3 protein: CASISTSGASHSGANVLTF; CDR3 DNA: TGCGCCAGCATTTCCACTAGCGGGGCTTCCCACTCTGGGGCCAACGTCCTGACTTTC
J gene: TRBJ2-7; V gene: TRBV6-6; clone size: .; D gene: .; CDR3 protein: CASRQGTRFGEQYF; CDR3 DNA: TGTGCCAGCAGACAGGGAACCCGATTTGGCGAGCAGTACTTC
J gene: TRBJ1-1; V gene: TRBV29-1; clone size: once; D gene: .; CDR3 protein: CSAQDSRNTEAFF; CDR3 DNA: TGCAGCGCCCAAGACAGCCGGAACACTGAAGCTTTCTTT
J gene: TRBJ1-4; V gene: TRBV19; clone size: .; D gene: .; CDR3 protein: CASSAVATNEKLFF; CDR3 DNA: TGTGCCAGTAGTGCGGTGGCGACTAATGAAAAACTGTTTTTT
J gene: TRBJ1-1; V gene: TRBV27; clone size: .; D gene: .; CDR3 protein: CASSLSPDTEAFF; CDR3 DNA: TGTGCCAGCAGTTTATCCCCAGACACTGAAGCTTTCTTT
J gene: TRBJ2-1; V gene: TRBV28; clone size: .; D gene: TRBD2; CDR3 protein: CASSSGTSGVHEQFF; CDR3 DNA: TGTGCCAGCAGTTCTGGGACTAGCGGGGTTCATGAGCAGTTCTTC
J gene: TRBJ2-1; V gene: TRBV6-5; clone size: .; D gene: TRBD2; CDR3 protein: CASSSRGGGSYNEQFF; CDR3 DNA: TGTGCCAGCAGTTCGCGTGGGGGGGGCTCCTACAATGAGCAGTTCTTC
J gene: TRBJ1-4; V gene: TRBV3-1/TRBV3-2; clone size: once; D gene: .; CDR3 protein: CASSLRGINEKLFF; CDR3 DNA: TGTGCCAGCAGCCTACGGGGTATAAATGAAAAACTGTTTTTT